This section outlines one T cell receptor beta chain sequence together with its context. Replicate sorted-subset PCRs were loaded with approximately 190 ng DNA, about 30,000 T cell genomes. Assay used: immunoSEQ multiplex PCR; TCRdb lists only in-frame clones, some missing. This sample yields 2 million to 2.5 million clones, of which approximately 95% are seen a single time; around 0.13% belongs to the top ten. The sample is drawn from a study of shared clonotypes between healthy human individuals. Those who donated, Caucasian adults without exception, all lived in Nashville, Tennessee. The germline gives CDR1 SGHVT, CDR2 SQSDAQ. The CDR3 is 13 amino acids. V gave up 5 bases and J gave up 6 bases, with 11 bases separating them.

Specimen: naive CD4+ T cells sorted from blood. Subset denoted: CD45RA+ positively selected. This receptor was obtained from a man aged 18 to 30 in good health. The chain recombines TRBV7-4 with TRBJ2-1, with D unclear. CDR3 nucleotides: TGTGCCAGCAGCCGGTCCCAAAGCAATGAGCAGTTCTTC. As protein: CASSRSQSNEQFF.